Sequencing of this T cell receptor (beta chain) was carried out in a study of response to subunit inactivated influenza vaccine. Via MiXCR, TCRdb re-called the RT-PCR reads, giving one row per CDR3 protein. The sample carries fewer than 800,000 distinct CDR3 sequences, roughly 14% recorded once. V lost 1 base and J lost 0, with 7 bases in between. The CDR3 extends over 15 amino acids. Germline assignment: CDR1 SNHLY and CDR2 FYNNEI. V usage is TRBV2 and J usage is TRBJ2-1; D call uncertain. The sample consisted of PBMCs from blood, taken roughly 12 days after vaccination. The TCR sequence derives from a middle-aged man who received an inactivated influenza vaccine. DNA for the CDR3: TGTGCCAGCAGTGAAGTAACTATCTCCTACAATGAGCAGTTCTTC. This encodes CASSEVTISYNEQFF.